What follows describes a single TCR beta chain. This sample stems from a study of blood T cell repertoires in COVID-19. As originally analysed: Reference gene primer amplification yielded estimated nucleated cell counts. TCRdb's copy holds only in-frame clones and misses some; the assay was immunoSEQ multiplex PCR. V, J and clone size are taken as reported in that table, and D and trimming were inferred from the DNA itself. The sample has about 400,000 clones, 80% to 90% seen once. The sequenced sample was peripheral blood. The clonotype was recovered from a woman aged 25 to 45 with acute or convalescent COVID-19.

The CDR3 is CAIREGQGSHNEQFF. As DNA, the CDR3 is TGTGCCATCAGGGAAGGACAGGGTTCACACAATGAGCAGTTCTTC. The chain combines TRBV10-3 with TRBJ2-1; TRBD1 matches at 8 bases. This CDR3 has 15 residues. Germline trimming cut 6 bases from V and 5 bases from J; bases unmatched to any gene: 9. The germline CDR1 and CDR2 sequences are ENHRY and SYGVKD.